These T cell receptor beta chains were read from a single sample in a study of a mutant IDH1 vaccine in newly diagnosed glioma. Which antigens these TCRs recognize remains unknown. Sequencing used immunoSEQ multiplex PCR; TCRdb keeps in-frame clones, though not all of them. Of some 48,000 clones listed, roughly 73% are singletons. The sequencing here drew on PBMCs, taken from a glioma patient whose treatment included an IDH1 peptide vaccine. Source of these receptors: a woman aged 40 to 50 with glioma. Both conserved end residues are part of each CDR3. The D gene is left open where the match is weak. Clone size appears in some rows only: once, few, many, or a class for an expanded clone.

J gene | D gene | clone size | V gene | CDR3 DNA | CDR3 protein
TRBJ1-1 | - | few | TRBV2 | TGTGCCAGCAAGCAGGGCCGAGGGACTGAAGCTTTCTTT | CASKQGRGTEAFF
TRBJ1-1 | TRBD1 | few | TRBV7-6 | TGTGCCAGCAGCCACAGGACAGGGAAGAACACTGAAGCTTTCTTT | CASSHRTGKNTEAFF
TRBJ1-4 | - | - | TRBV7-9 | TGTGCCAGTTGCCCGAGAGCAACTAATGAAAAACTGTTTTTT | CASCPRATNEKLFF
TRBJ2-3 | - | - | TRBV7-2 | TGTGCCAGCAGCTTAGAGCCGGGACGGGGCACAGATACGCAGTATTTT | CASSLEPGRGTDTQYF
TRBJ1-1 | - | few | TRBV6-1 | TGTGCCAGCAGTGAACCGGACGGCCCGAACACTGAAGCTTTCTTT | CASSEPDGPNTEAFF
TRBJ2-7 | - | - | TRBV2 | TGTGCCAGCAGTGAAGCGGAGACGGACCTCTACGAGCAGTACTTC | CASSEAETDLYEQYF
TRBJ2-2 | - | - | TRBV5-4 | TGTGCCAGCAGCTCAGCAGGGGGGGGCGCGGGGGACGCCGGGGAGCTGTTTTTT | CASSSAGGGAGDAGELFF
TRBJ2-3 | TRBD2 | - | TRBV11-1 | TGTGCCAGCAGCTTTTTAGCGGGGGGTCTGGATACGCAGTATTTT | CASSFLAGGLDTQYF
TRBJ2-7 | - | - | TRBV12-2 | TGTGCAAGTCGCTTAGTTGGGAGACAGGAGAGGGGCGAGCAGTACTTC | CASRLVGRQERGEQYF
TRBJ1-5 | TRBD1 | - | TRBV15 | TGTGCCACCAGCAGCCGGACAGGGGGCTGGAGCAATCAGCCCCAGCATTTT | CATSSRTGGWSNQPQHF
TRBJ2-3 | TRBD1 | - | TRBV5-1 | TGCGCCAGCAAGACAGGGGGCTATAACCTCCACCTCACAGATACGCAGTATTTT | CASKTGGYNLHLTDTQYF
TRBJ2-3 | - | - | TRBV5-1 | TGCGCCAGCAGCTTTTCGGGCTCCAGGGTCCGCACAGATACGCAGTATTTT | CASSFSGSRVRTDTQYF
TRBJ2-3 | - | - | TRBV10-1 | TGCGCCAGCTCTGAAAGCACAGATACGCAGTATTTT | CASSESTDTQYF
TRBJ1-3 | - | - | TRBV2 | TGTGCCAGCGTCCTACAGCTCTCTGGAAACACCATATATTTT | CASVLQLSGNTIYF
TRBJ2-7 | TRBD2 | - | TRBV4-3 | TGCGCCAGCAGCCAAGATCCTAGCGGCTACGAGCAGTACTTC | CASSQDPSGYEQYF
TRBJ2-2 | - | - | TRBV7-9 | TGTGCCAGCAGCTTAGTTCAGAACGTACCCGGGGAGCTGTTTTTT | CASSLVQNVPGELFF
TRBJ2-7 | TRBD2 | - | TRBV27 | TGTGCCAGCACTCAAAGAAGCGGGGTCTACTACGAGCAGTACTTC | CASTQRSGVYYEQYF
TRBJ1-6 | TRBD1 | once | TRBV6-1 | TGTGCCTACGGTCAGGACAGGCGGGATTCACCCCTCCACTTT | CAYGQDRRDSPLHF
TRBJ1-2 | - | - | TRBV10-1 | TGCGCCAGCAGTGGCTACGTAAACGGTGGCTACACCTTC | CASSGYVNGGYTF
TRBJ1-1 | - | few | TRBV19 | TGTGCCAGTAGTCCGCTAACGGGCACTGAAGCTTTCTTT | CASSPLTGTEAFF
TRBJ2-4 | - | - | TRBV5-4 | TGTGCCAGCAGCTTAATGGATAGGGCCAAAAACATTCAGTACTTC | CASSLMDRAKNIQYF
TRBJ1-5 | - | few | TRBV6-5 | TGTGCCAGCAGCTATCGTGGGGGCGGCAATCAGCCCCAGCATTTT | CASSYRGGGNQPQHF
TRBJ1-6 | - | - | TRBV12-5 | TGTGCTAGTGCCCCCGACGGACGAAATTCACCCCTCCACTTT | CASAPDGRNSPLHF
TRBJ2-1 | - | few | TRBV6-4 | TGTGCCAGCAGTGATCTAGCCACACTATCCTACAATGAGCAGTTCTTC | CASSDLATLSYNEQFF
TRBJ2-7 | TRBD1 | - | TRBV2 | TGTGCCAGCAGTGATAACAGGGGCCCCTACGAGCAGTACTTC | CASSDNRGPYEQYF
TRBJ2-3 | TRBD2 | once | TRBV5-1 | TGCGCCAGCAGTGGGGGACTAGCGGGGGGACTACCTAGCACAGATACGCAGTATTTT | CASSGGLAGGLPSTDTQYF
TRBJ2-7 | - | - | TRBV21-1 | TGTGCCAGCAGCAAATCTCACCCCTACGAGCAGTACTTC | CASSKSHPYEQYF
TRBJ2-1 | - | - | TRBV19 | TGTGCCAGCAGACGCCGATGGACAGAATTTTACAATGAGCAGTTCTTC | CASRRRWTEFYNEQFF
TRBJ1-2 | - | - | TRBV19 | TGTGCCAGTACTCTACTTGGACGGAGAAACTATGGCTACACCTTC | CASTLLGRRNYGYTF
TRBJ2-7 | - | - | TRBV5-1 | TGCGCCAGCAGCCCCGTGGGCCCCTACGAGCAGTACTTC | CASSPVGPYEQYF
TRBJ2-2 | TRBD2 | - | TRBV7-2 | TGTGCCAGCAGCTTATACCGGGGGGGGAACACCGGGGAGCTGTTTTTT | CASSLYRGGNTGELFF
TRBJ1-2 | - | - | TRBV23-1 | TGCGCCAGCAGTCAGCGGACATCCCCTAACTATGGCTACACCTTC | CASSQRTSPNYGYTF
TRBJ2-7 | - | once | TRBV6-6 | TGTGCCAGCAGTCCCCCATGGTACGAGCAGTACTTC | CASSPPWYEQYF
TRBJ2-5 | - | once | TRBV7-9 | TGTGCCAGCAGCTTAGTGATGGAGACCCAGTACTTC | CASSLVMETQYF
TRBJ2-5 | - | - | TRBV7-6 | TGTGCCAGCAGCTTACGTCCAGCGGGCCTCCAAGAGACCCAGTACTTC | CASSLRPAGLQETQYF
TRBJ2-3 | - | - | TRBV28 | TGTGCCAGCAGTTCTGCTCTTAGGGGGGGGGCCATAGGGGATACGCAGTATTTT | CASSSALRGGAIGDTQYF
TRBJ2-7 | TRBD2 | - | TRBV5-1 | TGCGCCAGCAGCGATAAGGTAGCGGGGGGGGCGGTCGAGCAGTACTTC | CASSDKVAGGAVEQYF
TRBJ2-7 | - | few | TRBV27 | TGTGCCAGCAGTCTCCTCGGGGGCGAGCAGTACTTC | CASSLLGGEQYF
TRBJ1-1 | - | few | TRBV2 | TGTGCCAGCAGTCCCCAGCGGGGAGGATCCACTGAAGCTTTCTTT | CASSPQRGGSTEAFF
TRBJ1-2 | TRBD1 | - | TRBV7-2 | TGTGCCAGCAGAACTGACAGGGTTACGGGCTACACCTTC | CASRTDRVTGYTF
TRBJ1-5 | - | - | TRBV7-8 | TGTGCCAGCAGCTTAGAAGGGCAGGGCGGCAATCAGCCCCAGCATTTT | CASSLEGQGGNQPQHF
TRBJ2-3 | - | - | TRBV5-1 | TGCGCCAGCACCCGGGACGGTAGCTCAGATACGCAGTATTTT | CASTRDGSSDTQYF
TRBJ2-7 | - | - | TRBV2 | TGTGCCAGCGGTAACTACGAGCAGTACTTC | CASGNYEQYF
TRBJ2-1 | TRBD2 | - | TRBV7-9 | TGTGCCAGCAGTCCATCTAGCGGGGAGTACAATGAGCAGTTCTTC | CASSPSSGEYNEQFF
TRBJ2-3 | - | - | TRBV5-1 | TGCGCCAGCAGCTTGGCGGTAGATCCAGATACGCAGTATTTT | CASSLAVDPDTQYF
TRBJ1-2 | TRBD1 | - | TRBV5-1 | TGCGCCAGCAGCTTACAGGGGGATGGCTACACCTTC | CASSLQGDGYTF
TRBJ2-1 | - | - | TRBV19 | TGTGCCAGTAGTATCCCCCGGGATTTCTACAATGAGCAGTTCTTC | CASSIPRDFYNEQFF
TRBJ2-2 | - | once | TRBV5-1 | TGCGCCAGTTTAGACGGAACCGGGGAGCTGTTTTTT | CASLDGTGELFF
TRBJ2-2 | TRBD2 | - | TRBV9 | TGTGCCAGCAGCGTAGTGACTAGCTCCGGGGAGCTGTTTTTT | CASSVVTSSGELFF
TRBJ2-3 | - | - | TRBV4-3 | TGCGCCAGCAGCCAAGGTCACCCCCTGGATACGCAGTATTTT | CASSQGHPLDTQYF
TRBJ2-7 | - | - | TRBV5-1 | TGCGCCAGCAGTACCGGGTACCACTACGAGCAGTACTTC | CASSTGYHYEQYF
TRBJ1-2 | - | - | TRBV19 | TGTGCCAGTAGTATAGGGACAGCCCCAGCTAACTATGGCTACACCTTC | CASSIGTAPANYGYTF
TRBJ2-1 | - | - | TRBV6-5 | TGTGCCAGCACCTCCCCCGGGGACGGGACCCATTTCTTC | CASTSPGDGTHFF
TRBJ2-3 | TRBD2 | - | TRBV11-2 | TGTGCCAGCAGCTTCTGGAGCGGGGGAGGGGTAGATACGCAGTATTTT | CASSFWSGGGVDTQYF
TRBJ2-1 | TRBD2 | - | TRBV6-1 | TGTGCCAGCAAGACTAGCGGTTACAATGAGCAGTTCTTC | CASKTSGYNEQFF
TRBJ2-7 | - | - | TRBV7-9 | TGTGCCAGCAGCTTGGGGCAGGGGATAGTCGAGCAGTACTTC | CASSLGQGIVEQYF
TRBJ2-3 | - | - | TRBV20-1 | TGCAGTGCTCCAATTACAGATACGCAGTATTTT | CSAPITDTQYF
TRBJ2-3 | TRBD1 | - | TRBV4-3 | TGCGCCAGCAGCCAAGACCCCCCCCGGACAGGGAGCACAGATACGCAGTATTTT | CASSQDPPRTGSTDTQYF